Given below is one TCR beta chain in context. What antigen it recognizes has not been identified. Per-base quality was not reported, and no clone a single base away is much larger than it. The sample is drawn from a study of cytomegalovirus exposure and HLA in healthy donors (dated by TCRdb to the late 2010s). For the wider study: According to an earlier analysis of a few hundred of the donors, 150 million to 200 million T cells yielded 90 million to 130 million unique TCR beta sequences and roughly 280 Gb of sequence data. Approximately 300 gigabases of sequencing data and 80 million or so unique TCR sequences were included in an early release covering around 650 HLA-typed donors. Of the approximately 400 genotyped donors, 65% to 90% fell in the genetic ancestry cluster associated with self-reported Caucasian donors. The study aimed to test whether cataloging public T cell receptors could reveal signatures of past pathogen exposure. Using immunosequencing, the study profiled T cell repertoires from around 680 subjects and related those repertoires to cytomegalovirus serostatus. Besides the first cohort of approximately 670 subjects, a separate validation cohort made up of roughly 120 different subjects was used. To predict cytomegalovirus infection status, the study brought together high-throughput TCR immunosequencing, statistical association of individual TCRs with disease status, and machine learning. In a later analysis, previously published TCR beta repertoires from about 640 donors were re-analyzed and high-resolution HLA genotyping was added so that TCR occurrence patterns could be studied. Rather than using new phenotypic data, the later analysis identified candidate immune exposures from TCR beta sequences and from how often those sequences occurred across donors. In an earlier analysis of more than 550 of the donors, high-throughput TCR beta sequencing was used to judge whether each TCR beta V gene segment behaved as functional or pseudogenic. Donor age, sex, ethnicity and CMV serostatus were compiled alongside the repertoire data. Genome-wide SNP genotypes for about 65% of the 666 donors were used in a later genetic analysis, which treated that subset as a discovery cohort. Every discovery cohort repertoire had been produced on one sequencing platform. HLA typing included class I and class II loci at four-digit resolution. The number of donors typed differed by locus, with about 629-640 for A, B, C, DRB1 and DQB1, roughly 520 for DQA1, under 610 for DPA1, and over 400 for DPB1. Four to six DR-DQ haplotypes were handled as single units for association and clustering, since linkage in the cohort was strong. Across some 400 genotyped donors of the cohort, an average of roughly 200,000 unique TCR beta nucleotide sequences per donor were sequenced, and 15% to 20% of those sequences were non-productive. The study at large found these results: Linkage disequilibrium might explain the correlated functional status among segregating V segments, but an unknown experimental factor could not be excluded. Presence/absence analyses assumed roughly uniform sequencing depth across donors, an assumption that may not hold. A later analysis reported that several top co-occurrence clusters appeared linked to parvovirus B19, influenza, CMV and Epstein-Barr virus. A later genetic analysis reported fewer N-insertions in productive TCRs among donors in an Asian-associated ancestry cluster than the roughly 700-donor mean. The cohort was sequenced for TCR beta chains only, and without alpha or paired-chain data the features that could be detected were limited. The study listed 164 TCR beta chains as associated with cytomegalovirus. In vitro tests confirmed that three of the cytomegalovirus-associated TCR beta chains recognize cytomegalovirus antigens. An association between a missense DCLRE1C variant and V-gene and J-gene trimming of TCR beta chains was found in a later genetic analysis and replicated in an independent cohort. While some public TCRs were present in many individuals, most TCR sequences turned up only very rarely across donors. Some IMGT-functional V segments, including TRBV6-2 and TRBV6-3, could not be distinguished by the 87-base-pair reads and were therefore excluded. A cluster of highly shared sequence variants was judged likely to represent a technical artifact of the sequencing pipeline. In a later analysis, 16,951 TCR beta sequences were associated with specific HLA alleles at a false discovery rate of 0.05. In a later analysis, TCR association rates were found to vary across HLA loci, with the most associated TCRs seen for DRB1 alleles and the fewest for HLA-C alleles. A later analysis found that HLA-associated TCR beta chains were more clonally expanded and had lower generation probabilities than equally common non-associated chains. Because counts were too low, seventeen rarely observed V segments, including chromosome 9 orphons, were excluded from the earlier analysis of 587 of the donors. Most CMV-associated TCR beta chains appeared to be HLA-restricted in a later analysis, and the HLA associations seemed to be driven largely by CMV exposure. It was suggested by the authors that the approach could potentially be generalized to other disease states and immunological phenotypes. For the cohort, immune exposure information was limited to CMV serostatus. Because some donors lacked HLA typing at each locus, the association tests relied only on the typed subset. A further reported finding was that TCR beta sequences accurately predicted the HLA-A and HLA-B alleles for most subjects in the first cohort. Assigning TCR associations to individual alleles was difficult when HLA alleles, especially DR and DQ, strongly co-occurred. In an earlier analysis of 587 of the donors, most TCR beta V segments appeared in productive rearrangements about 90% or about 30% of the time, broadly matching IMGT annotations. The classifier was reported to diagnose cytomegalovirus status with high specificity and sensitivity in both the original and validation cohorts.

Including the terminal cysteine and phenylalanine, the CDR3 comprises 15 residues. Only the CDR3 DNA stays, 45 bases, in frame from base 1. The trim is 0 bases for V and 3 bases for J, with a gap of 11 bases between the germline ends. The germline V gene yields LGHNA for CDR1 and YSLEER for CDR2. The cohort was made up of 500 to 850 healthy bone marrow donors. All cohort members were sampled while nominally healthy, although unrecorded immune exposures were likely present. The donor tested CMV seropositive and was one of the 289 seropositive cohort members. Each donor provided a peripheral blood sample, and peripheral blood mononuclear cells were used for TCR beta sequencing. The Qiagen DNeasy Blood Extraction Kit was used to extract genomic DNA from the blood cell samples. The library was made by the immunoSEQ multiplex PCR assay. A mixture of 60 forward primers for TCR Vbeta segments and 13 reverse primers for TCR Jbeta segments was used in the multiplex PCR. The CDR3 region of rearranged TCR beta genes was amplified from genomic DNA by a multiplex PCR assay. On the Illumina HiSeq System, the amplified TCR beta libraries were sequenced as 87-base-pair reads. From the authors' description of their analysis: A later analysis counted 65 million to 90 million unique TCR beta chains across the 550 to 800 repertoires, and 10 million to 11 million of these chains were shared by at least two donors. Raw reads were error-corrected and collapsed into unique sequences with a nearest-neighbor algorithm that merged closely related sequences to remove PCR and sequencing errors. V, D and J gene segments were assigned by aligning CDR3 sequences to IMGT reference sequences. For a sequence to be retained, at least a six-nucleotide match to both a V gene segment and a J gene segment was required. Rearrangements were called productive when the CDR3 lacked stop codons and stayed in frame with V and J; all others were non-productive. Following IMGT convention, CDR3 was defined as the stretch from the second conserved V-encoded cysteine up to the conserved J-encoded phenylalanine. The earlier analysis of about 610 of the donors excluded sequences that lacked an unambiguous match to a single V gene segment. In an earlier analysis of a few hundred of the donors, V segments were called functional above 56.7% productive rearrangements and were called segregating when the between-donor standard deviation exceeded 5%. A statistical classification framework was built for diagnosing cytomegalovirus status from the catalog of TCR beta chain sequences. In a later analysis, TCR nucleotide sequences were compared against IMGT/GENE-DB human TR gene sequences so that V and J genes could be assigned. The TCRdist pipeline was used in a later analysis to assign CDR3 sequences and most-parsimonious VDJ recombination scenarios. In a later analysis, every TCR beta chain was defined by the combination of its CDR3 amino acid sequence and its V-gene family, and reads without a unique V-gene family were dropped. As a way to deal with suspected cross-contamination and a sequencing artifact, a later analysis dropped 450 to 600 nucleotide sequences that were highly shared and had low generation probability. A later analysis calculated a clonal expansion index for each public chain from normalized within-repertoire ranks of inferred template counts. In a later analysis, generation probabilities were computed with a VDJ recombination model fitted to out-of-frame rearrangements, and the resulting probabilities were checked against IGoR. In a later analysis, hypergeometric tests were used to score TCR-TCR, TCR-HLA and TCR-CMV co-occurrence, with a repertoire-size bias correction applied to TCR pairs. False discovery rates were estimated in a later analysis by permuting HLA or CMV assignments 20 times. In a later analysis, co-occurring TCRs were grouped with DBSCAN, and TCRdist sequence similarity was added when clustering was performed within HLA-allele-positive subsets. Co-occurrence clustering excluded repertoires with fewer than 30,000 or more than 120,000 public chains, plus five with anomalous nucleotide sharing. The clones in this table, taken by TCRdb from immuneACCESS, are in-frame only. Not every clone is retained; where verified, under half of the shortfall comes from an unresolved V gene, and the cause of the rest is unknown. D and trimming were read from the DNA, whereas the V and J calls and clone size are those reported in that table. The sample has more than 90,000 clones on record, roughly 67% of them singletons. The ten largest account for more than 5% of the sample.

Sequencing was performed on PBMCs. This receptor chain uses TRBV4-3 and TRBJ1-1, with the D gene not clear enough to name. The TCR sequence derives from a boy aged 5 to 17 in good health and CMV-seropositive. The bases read TGCGCCAGCAGCCAAGATTTAACGGGGTACACTGAAGCTTTCTTT. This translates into CASSQDLTGYTEAFF.